These 12 T cell receptor beta chains came from one sample sequenced in a study of identical twins. TCRdb passed the 5' RACE reads through MiXCR, listing each CDR3 protein once. Among hundreds of thousands of distinct CDR3 sequences listed, around 20% were seen once. This sample also appeared in a second study, on T cells expressing NK-cell markers.

The sequenced sample was PBMCs. Source of these receptors: a woman under 30 in good health.

The CDR3 is CSVEFMNTEAFF. CDR3 in DNA: TGCAGCGTTGAATTCATGAACACTGAAGCTTTCTTT. V and J are TRBV29-1 and TRBJ1-1, with no clear D. Per the germline V gene, CDR1 is SQVTM and CDR2 is ANQGSEA. The CDR3 covers 12 residues. V was shortened by 2 bases and J by 0 bases, with 4 bases between the two germline ends.

This clonotype was found many times. The chain is built from TRBV12-3 or TRBV12-4 and TRBJ2-7; a weak D match, TRBD2 (6 bases). The V end was cut by 3 bases, the J end by 0 bases, with 12 bases between. The CDR3 contains 15 residues. CDR3 in amino acids: CASSFGGASSYEQYF. CDR3 DNA: TGTGCCAGCAGTTTCGGCGGGGCGAGCTCCTACGAGCAGTACTTC.

A remark on this clonotype: Just one base apart from a much larger clone, this may be a read error. The chain couples TRBV6-1 to TRBJ1-1, with 9 positions matching TRBD1. CDR3 length equals 15 residues. The V gene end was trimmed by 3 bases and the J gene end by 1 base; junction bases not matched to a gene: 3. Germline V CDR1 and CDR2: MNHNS, SASEGT. CDR3 in DNA: TGTGCCAGCAGTGATTGGACAGGGGCGAACACTGAAGCTTTCTTT. It encodes CASSDWTGANTEAFF.

In this sample, this clonotype turned up a few times. This chain joins TRBV6-1 and TRBJ2-7; the D gene is possibly TRBD2 (5 bases). The germline CDR1 and CDR2 sequences are MNHNS and SASEGT. The CDR3 extends over 13 amino acids. Trimming removed 7 bases from V and 6 bases from J, with 16 bases in between. Here the CDR3 DNA reads TGTGCCAGCACGGGGATGCAGTCCGCCGAGCAGTACTTC. This sequence encodes CASTGMQSAEQYF.

The rearrangement joins TRBV30 to TRBJ2-1, with 12 nucleotides matching TRBD2. This CDR3 is built from 15 residues. After removal of 3 bases from V and 4 bases from J, the junction contained 4 bases not matched to a gene. CDR1 and CDR2 (germline): GTSNPN, SVGIG (reference sequence). The CDR3 loop is CAWSRTSGAYNEQFF. CDR3 sequence (DNA): TGTGCCTGGAGCCGGACTAGCGGGGCTTACAATGAGCAGTTCTTC.

The sample holds many counts of this clonotype. CDR3 DNA: TGTGCCATCAGTGAGTGGGACGGTGAGCAGTTCTTC. Translated: CAISEWDGEQFF. The chain joins TRBV10-3 to TRBJ2-1, with D perhaps matching TRBD1 or TRBD2 (5 bases each). Germline V gene lookup returns CDR1 ENHRY and CDR2 SYGVKD. V was cut by 1 base and J by 9 bases, with 7 bases left in between. This CDR3 is 12 amino acids long.

This clonotype was seen at least ten times. The chain uses TRBV20-1 and TRBJ2-3; 8 bases match TRBD2. The length of the CDR3 is 15 residues. Germline CDR1 DFQATT, CDR2 SNEGSKA (reference sequence). J gave up 1 base and V 5 bases, and 8 bases lay outside the gene matches. The chain's CDR3 is CSALIAGWGTDTQYF. The CDR3, as DNA: TGCAGTGCTCTCATAGCGGGATGGGGCACAGATACGCAGTATTTT.

This chain links TRBV12-3 or TRBV12-4 with TRBJ2-1; D gene uncertain. V was trimmed by 3 bases and J by 2 bases, leaving 14 bases between them. The CDR3 covers 16 residues. The CDR3 region is CASSLFLYEPYNEQFF. The CDR3, as DNA: TGTGCCAGCAGTTTGTTTCTTTACGAGCCCTACAATGAGCAGTTCTTC.

This clonotype was seen at least ten times. The chain uses TRBV29-1 and TRBJ2-2, with a possible D match to TRBD2 (5 bases). V was trimmed by 6 bases and J by 1 base, leaving 9 bases between them. Per germline, CDR1 SQVTM and CDR2 ANQGSEA. This CDR3 comprises 13 residues. The CDR3 sequence is CSVRVQNTGELFF. The CDR3 coding sequence is TGCAGCGTGCGGGTACAGAACACCGGGGAGCTGTTTTTT.

The V gene is TRBV7-2, the J gene TRBJ2-5; 12 bases are a match to TRBD1. This CDR3 spans 16 amino acids. Trimming removed 4 bases from V and 4 bases from J; junction bases left unmatched: 7. CDR1 and CDR2 (germline): SGHTA, FQGNSA. The CDR3 is CASSWRGQGAAETQYF. The DNA of the CDR3 is TGTGCCAGCAGCTGGAGGGGACAGGGGGCCGCAGAGACCCAGTACTTC.

The sample holds one count of this clonotype. CDR3: CASSPWTSGSPGVGTDTQYF. The CDR3, as DNA: TGTGCCAGCAGCCCTTGGACTAGCGGGAGTCCAGGCGTGGGCACAGATACGCAGTATTTT. J is TRBJ2-3 and V is TRBV11-2; 13 bases align to TRBD2. Germline V gene lookup returns CDR1 SGHAT and CDR2 FQNNGV. V was clipped by 5 bases and J by 1 base; unmatched bases: 15. The CDR3 is 20 residues long.

This sequence joins TRBV6-1 and TRBJ2-7; 7 bases are a match to TRBD2. The ends lost 5 bases at V and 3 bases at J; junction bases unmatched: 10. CDR3 length equals 15 residues. The germline CDR1 and CDR2 sequences are MNHNS and SASEGT. The CDR3 DNA reads TGTGCCAGCAGTCGGGGGACGGGAGGCAACTACGAGCAGTACTTC. Protein product: CASSRGTGGNYEQYF.